Below are 2 T cell receptor beta chains sequenced from a single sample in a study of cytomegalovirus exposure and HLA in healthy donors. It was with 60 Vbeta and 13 Jbeta primers that the PCR ran. Some clones are missing from TCRdb's copy, which holds only in-frame ones; the method was immunoSEQ multiplex PCR. The sample includes more than 85,000 clones, over 60% of them seen just once. The sequenced material came from PBMCs. These receptors came from a female donor in good health and CMV-seropositive.

The CDR3 sequence: CASSVPDREAQHF. CDR3 bases: TGTGCCAGCAGTGTCCCGGACAGGGAGGCCCAGCATTTT. The genes are TRBV6-1 and TRBJ1-5; 8 bases are a match to TRBD1. J gave up 11 bases and V 4 bases, and 7 bases lay outside the gene matches. CDR3 length: 13 residues. The germline CDR1 and CDR2 sequences are MNHNS and SASEGT.

This clone was counted a single time. The V call is TRBV19, the J call TRBJ2-7; possible D gene TRBD2, 6 bases. V lost 5 bases and J lost 2, with 16 bases in between. CDR1 and CDR2 from the germline V gene are LNHDA and SQIVND (reference sequence). The CDR3 length is 15 residues. DNA of the CDR3: TGTGCCAGTAGTCCTGGGGGGACTGGGACCTACGAGCAGTACTTC. Translating gives CASSPGGTGTYEQYF.